Listed here are 3 T cell receptor beta chains from one sample, sequenced in a study of blood T cells in healthy people across ages. Next came a second PCR, run for 7 to 11 cycles, which used a sample-barcoded 5' primer along with a J-beta primer mix. TCRdb reprocessed the 5' RACE reads with MiXCR, giving one entry per CDR3 protein. In the table there are about 680,000 distinct CDR3 sequences, about half of which are singletons. Sequencing was done on a sample of blood. All receptors come from a woman aged 55 to 70 in good health.

This chain uses TRBV28 with TRBJ1-2; maybe TRBD1 (6 bases). The CDR3 covers 10 residues. Germline V lookup: CDR1 MDHEN, CDR2 SYDVKM. The CDR3 reads CSTGNSGYTF. The CDR3 DNA sequence: TGTTCGACAGGCAATAGTGGCTACACCTTC.

This clonotype has just a few counts. This chain connects TRBV14 to TRBJ2-7, with 7 bases fitting TRBD1. This CDR3 spans 17 amino acids. Germline V CDR1 and CDR2: SGHDN, FVKESK. V lost 2 bases and J lost 3; bases outside the gene matches: 13. CDR3 amino acids: CASSQSIFKGGFYEQYF. In DNA form, the CDR3 reads TGTGCCAGCAGCCAAAGTATCTTTAAAGGGGGCTTCTACGAGCAGTACTTC.

This clonotype appeared a few times. The rearrangement uses TRBV7-2 and TRBJ1-5; TRBD1 agrees at 7 bases. J gave up 5 bases and V 9 bases, and 4 bases lay outside the gene matches. The CDR3 totals 12 residues. Germline CDR1 is SGHTA and CDR2 is FQGNSA. The DNA for the CDR3 is TGTGCCAGTACCAGGGGGGATCAGCCCCAGCATTTT. Protein: CASTRGDQPQHF.